A selection of T cell receptor beta chains follows, all from one sample in a study of blood T cell repertoires in COVID-19. Clones were read by immunoSEQ multiplex PCR, and TCRdb kept only the in-frame ones, dropping some. In the table there are some 300,000 clones, around 87% of which are singletons. Sequencing was carried out using peripheral blood. The receptors shown here come from a man in his 70s with acute or convalescent COVID-19. Each CDR3 is given with its conserved first and last residue. D genes are given only for firm matches. Part of the rows lack a size; the others show once, few, many or a class for expanded clones.

V: TRBV4-2; D: NA; J: TRBJ2-5; size: NA; CDR3: CASSRGTADEETQYF; DNA: TGTGCCAGCAGCCGCGGGACAGCCGATGAGGAGACCCAGTACTTC
V: TRBV2; D: NA; J: TRBJ2-6; size: NA; CDR3: CASRGSTNSGANVLTF; DNA: TGTGCCAGCAGGGGCAGTACCAACTCTGGGGCCAACGTCCTGACTTTC
V: TRBV19; D: NA; J: TRBJ2-2; size: NA; CDR3: CASIGQGNTGELFF; DNA: TGTGCCAGTATCGGGCAGGGAAACACCGGGGAGCTGTTTTTT
V: TRBV5-8; D: TRBD1; J: TRBJ1-2; size: NA; CDR3: CASSLSSQGGYGYTF; DNA: TGTGCCAGCAGCTTGTCGTCACAGGGGGGCTATGGCTACACCTTC
V: TRBV6-5; D: TRBD1; J: TRBJ2-1; size: NA; CDR3: CASTGTGGIYNEQFF; DNA: TGTGCCAGCACCGGGACAGGGGGGATCTACAATGAGCAGTTCTTC
V: TRBV15; D: TRBD1; J: TRBJ2-5; size: NA; CDR3: CATSRGRGSQETQYF; DNA: TGTGCCACCAGCAGAGGCAGGGGGTCCCAAGAGACCCAGTACTTC
V: TRBV7-2; D: NA; J: TRBJ2-3; size: NA; CDR3: CASSPGGSDTQYF; DNA: TGTGCCAGCAGCCCCGGAGGGTCGGATACGCAGTATTTT
V: TRBV19; D: TRBD1; J: TRBJ1-5; size: NA; CDR3: CASLGQGNSNQPQHF; DNA: TGTGCCAGTCTAGGACAGGGCAATAGCAATCAGCCCCAGCATTTT
V: TRBV29-1; D: NA; J: TRBJ1-1; size: few; CDR3: CSHLGRGRTEAFF; DNA: TGCAGCCACCTGGGGCGGGGGCGGACTGAAGCTTTCTTT
V: TRBV5-8; D: NA; J: TRBJ1-5; size: NA; CDR3: CASSLTGKGVNQPQHF; DNA: TGTGCCAGCAGCTTAACAGGGAAGGGGGTCAATCAGCCCCAGCATTTT
V: TRBV2; D: TRBD1; J: TRBJ2-4; size: NA; CDR3: CASSLGRQGKNIQYF; DNA: TGTGCCAGCAGCCTCGGGCGACAGGGGAAAAACATTCAGTACTTC
V: TRBV28; D: NA; J: TRBJ2-1; size: NA; CDR3: CASSKGRRDEQFF; DNA: TGTGCCAGCAGTAAAGGGCGGCGGGATGAGCAGTTCTTC
V: TRBV3-1/TRBV3-2; D: NA; J: TRBJ1-6; size: NA; CDR3: CASSQDRDSPLHF; DNA: TGTGCCAGCAGCCAAGACAGGGATTCACCCCTCCACTTT
V: TRBV5-1; D: TRBD2; J: TRBJ2-5; size: NA; CDR3: CASSPSLAGETQYF; DNA: TGCGCCAGCAGCCCTTCCCTAGCGGGAGAGACCCAGTACTTC
V: TRBV7-2; D: NA; J: TRBJ2-5; size: NA; CDR3: CASSLVRETQYF; DNA: TGTGCCAGCAGCTTAGTCAGAGAGACCCAGTACTTC
V: TRBV27; D: TRBD1; J: TRBJ1-4; size: NA; CDR3: CASRTGAWGEKLFF; DNA: TGTGCCAGCAGGACAGGGGCATGGGGTGAAAAACTGTTTTTT
V: TRBV24-1; D: NA; J: TRBJ2-2; size: NA; CDR3: CATSRNPGTPNTGELFF; DNA: TGTGCCACCAGCCGCAACCCCGGGACTCCAAACACCGGGGAGCTGTTTTTT
V: TRBV9; D: NA; J: TRBJ1-5; size: NA; CDR3: CASNRQGDNQPQHF; DNA: TGTGCCAGCAATCGTCAGGGTGACAATCAGCCCCAGCATTTT
V: TRBV7-2; D: TRBD2; J: TRBJ2-5; size: NA; CDR3: CASSLFGRGETQYF; DNA: TGTGCCAGCAGCTTATTCGGGAGGGGAGAGACCCAGTACTTC
V: TRBV5-6; D: NA; J: TRBJ2-1; size: NA; CDR3: CASSLLGVVFSYNEQFF; DNA: TGTGCCAGCAGCTTGTTGGGAGTGGTTTTCTCCTACAATGAGCAGTTCTTC
V: TRBV18; D: NA; J: TRBJ2-7; size: NA; CDR3: CASSPQAVRHEQYF; DNA: TGTGCCAGCTCACCACAGGCGGTCCGGCACGAGCAGTACTTC